This TCR beta chain was sequenced for a study of blood T cell repertoires in COVID-19. About the research overall: COVID-19 samples from acute and convalescent phases originated in the United States, Italy and Spain. T cells, B-cell-depleted T cells, or PBMCs supplied cDNA or gDNA.

Original methodology: The assay estimated nucleated cells by amplifying reference gene primers. TCRdb's copy holds only in-frame clones and misses some; the assay was immunoSEQ multiplex PCR. Clone size and the V and J calls come from that table; the DNA yielded D and trimming. The sample consists of roughly 15,000 clones, around 90% of them appearing once. The sequence was obtained from a man aged 50-60 years with active COVID-19. Sequenced sample: peripheral blood.

This chain's CDR3 is CASSQFYFLGDRDIHNEQFF. The CDR3 coding sequence is TGTGCCAGCAGCCAATTCTATTTTCTGGGGGACAGGGATATCCACAATGAGCAGTTCTTC. The rearrangement uses TRBV14 and TRBJ2-1; TRBD1 aligns across 9 bases. CDR1 and CDR2 from the germline V gene are SGHDN and FVKESK. CDR3 length: 20 residues. With V trimmed by 2 bases and J by 5 bases, 19 bases remained unmatched. Based on the CDR3 plus reference TRBV14 and TRBJ2-1, the full variable domain is EAGVTQFPSHSVIEKGQTVTLRCDPISGHDNLYWYRRVMGKEIKFLLHFVKESKQDESGMPNNRFLAERTGGTYSTLKVQPAELEDSGVYFCASSQFYFLGDRDIHNEQFFGPGTRLTVL.